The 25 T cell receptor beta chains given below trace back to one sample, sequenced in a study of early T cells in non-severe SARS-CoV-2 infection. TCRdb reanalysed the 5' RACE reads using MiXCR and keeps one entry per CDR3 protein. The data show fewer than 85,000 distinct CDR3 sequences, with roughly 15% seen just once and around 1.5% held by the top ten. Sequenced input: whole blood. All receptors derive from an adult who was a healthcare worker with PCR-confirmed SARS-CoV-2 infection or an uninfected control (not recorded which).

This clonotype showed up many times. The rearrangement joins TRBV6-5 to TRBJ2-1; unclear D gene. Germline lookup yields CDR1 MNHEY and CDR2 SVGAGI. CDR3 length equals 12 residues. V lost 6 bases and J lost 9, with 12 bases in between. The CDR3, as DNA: TGTGCCAGCAGCCCCGGATACGGTGAGCAGTTCTTC. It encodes CASSPGYGEQFF.

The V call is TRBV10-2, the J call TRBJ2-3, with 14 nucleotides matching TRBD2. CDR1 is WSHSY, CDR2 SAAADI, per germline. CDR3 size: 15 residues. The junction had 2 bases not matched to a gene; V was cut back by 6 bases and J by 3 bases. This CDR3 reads CASRGLAGGTDTQYF. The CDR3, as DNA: TGCGCCAGCAGAGGACTAGCGGGGGGTACAGATACGCAGTATTTT.

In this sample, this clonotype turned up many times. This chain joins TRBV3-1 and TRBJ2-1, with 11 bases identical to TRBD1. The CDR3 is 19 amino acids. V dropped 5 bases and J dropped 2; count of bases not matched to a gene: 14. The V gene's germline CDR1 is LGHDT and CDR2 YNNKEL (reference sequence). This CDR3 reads CASSSRDRGWRRAYNEQFF. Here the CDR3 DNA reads TGTGCCAGCAGCTCCCGGGACAGGGGGTGGAGGAGGGCCTACAATGAGCAGTTCTTC.

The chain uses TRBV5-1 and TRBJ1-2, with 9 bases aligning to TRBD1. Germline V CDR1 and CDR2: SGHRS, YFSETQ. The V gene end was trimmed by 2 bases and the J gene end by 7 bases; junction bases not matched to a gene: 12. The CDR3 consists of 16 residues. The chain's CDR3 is CASSLSTTGGSSGYTF. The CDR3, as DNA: TGCGCCAGCAGCTTATCGACGACAGGGGGGTCGTCTGGCTACACCTTC. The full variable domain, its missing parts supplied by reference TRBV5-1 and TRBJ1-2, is KAGVTQTPRYLIKTRGQQVTLSCSPISGHRSVSWYQQTPGQGLQFLFEYFSETQRNKGNFPGRFSGRQFSNSRSEMNVSTLELGDSALYLCASSLSTTGGSSGYTFGSGTRLTVV.

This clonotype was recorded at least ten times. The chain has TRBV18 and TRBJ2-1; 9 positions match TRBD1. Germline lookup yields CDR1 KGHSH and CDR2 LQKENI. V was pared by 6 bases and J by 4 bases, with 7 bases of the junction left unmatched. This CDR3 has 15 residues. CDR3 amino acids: CASSSGTGFYNEQFF. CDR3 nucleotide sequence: TGTGCCAGCTCGTCCGGGACAGGGTTTTACAATGAGCAGTTCTTC.

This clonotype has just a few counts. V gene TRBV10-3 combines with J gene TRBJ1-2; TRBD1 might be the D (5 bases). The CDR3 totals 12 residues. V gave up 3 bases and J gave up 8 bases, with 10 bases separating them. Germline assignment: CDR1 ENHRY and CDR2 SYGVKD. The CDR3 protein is CAISEGREGYTF. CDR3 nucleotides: TGTGCCATCAGTGAAGGCAGGGAAGGCTACACCTTC.

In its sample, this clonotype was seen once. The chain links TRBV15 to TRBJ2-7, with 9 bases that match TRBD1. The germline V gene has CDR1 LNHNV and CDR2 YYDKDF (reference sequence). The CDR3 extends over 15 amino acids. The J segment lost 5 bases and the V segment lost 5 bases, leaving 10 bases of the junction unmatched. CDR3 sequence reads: CATSSAGTGLNEQYF. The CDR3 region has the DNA TGTGCCACCAGCTCTGCCGGGACAGGGTTGAACGAGCAGTACTTC.

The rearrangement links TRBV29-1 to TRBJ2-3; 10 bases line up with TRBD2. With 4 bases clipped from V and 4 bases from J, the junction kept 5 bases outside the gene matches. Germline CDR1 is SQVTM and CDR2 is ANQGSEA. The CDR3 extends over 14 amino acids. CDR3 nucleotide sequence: TGCAGCGTTGCCCTAGCGGGGGTCGCAGATACGCAGTATTTT. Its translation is CSVALAGVADTQYF.

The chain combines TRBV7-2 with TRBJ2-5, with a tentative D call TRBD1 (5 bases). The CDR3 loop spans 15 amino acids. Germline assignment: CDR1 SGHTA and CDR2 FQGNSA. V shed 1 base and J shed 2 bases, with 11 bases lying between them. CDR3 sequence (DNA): TGTGCCAGCAGCTTAGACGCAGGGTCACAAGAGACCCAGTACTTC. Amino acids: CASSLDAGSQETQYF.

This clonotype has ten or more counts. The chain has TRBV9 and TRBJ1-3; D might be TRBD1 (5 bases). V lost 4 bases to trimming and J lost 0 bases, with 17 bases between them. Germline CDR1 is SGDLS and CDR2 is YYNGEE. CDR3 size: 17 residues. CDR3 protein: CASSPYGGSYSGNTIYF. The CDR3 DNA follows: TGTGCCAGCAGCCCCTACGGGGGTAGCTACTCTGGAAACACCATATATTTT.

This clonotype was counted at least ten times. CDR3 protein: CASSVLQRRHYEQYF. The CDR3 DNA sequence: TGTGCCAGCAGCGTACTACAGCGTAGACACTACGAGCAGTACTTC. The V and J genes are TRBV9 and TRBJ2-7; D remains ambiguous. The germline gives CDR1 SGDLS, CDR2 YYNGEE. The CDR3 sequence is 15 residues long. Trimming shortened V by 1 base and J by 3 bases, and 14 bases separated the two germline ends.

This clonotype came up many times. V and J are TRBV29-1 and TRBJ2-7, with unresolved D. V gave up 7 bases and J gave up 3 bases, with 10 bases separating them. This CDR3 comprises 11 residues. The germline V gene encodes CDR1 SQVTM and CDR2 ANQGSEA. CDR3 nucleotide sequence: TGCAGCGCCTCCCTGGGCTACGAGCAGTACTTC. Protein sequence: CSASLGYEQYF.

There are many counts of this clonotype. In nucleotides, the CDR3 is TGTGCTAGTGGTCCCCCCCCGACGGGAGATACGCAGTATTTT. Translated, it gives CASGPPPTGDTQYF. J is TRBJ2-3 and V is TRBV12-5, with D uncertain. The germline gives CDR1 LGHNT, CDR2 FRNRAP. The CDR3 length is 14 residues. The V and J ends lost 5 bases and 5 bases respectively, with 14 bases between them.

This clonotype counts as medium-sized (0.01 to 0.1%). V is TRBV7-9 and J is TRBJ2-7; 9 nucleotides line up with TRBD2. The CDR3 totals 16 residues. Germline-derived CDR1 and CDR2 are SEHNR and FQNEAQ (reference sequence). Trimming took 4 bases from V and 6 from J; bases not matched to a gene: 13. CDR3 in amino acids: CASSSNLGTSSPEQYF. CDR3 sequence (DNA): TGTGCCAGCAGCTCCAACCTTGGGACTAGCTCTCCCGAGCAGTACTTC.

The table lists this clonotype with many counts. The CDR3 DNA reads as TGTGCCAGCAGCTTAGACCGGGCCCGGGACGGCCGAAGGAAGTACTTC. It yields the protein CASSLDRARDGRRKYF. This chain uses TRBV11-2 with TRBJ2-4; D may be TRBD1 or TRBD2 (5 bases each). Germline CDR1 is SGHAT and CDR2 is FQNNGV. Between the trimmed V and J ends, which lost 0 bases and 14 bases, there was a span of 23 bases. The CDR3 is 16 residues long.

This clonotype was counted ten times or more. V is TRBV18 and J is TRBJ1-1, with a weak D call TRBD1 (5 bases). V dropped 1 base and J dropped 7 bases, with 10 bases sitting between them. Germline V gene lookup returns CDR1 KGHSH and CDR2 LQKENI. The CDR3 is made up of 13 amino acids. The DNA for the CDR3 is TGTGCCAGCTCACCACGGGACGGAAGTGAAGCTTTCTTT. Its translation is CASSPRDGSEAFF.

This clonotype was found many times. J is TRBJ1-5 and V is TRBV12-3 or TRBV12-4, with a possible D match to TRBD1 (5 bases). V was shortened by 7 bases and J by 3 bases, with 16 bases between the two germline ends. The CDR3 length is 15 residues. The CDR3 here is CASNPSGAINQPQHF. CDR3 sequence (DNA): TGTGCCAGCAACCCATCCGGGGCCATCAATCAGCCCCAGCATTTT.

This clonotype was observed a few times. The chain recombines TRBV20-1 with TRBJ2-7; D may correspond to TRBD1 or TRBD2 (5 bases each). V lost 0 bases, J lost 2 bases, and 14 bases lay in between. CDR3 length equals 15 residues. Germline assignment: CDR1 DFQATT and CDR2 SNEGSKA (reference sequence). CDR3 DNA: TGCAGTGCTAGAGAGCGGGCAGGGAGAGCCTACGAGCAGTACTTC. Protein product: CSARERAGRAYEQYF.

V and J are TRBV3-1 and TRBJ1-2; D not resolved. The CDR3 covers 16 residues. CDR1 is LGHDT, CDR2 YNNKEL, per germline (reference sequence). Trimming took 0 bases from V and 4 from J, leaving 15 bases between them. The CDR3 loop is CASSQDNRALLYGYTF. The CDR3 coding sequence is TGTGCCAGCAGCCAAGATAACCGTGCGCTCCTCTATGGCTACACCTTC.

Here the CDR3 reads CAISDIAGADTQYF. The DNA for the CDR3 is TGTGCCATCAGTGATATAGCGGGGGCGGATACGCAGTATTTT. The chain has TRBV10-3 and TRBJ2-3; TRBD2 aligns across 9 bases. The ends lost 3 bases at V and 6 bases at J; junction bases unmatched: 4. Germline assignment: CDR1 ENHRY and CDR2 SYGVKD. The CDR3 runs to 14 residues.

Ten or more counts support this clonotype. In DNA, the CDR3 is TGTGCCAGCAGTCAACCCCCGGGACAGGGGAGTGAGCAGTTCTTC. It yields the protein CASSQPPGQGSEQFF. The genes are TRBV3-1 and TRBJ2-1; TRBD1 matches at 10 bases. V was pared by 6 bases and J by 9 bases, with 11 bases of the junction left unmatched. This CDR3 comprises 15 residues. From germline, CDR1 is LGHDT and CDR2 YNNKEL (reference sequence).

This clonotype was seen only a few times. CDR3 sequence reads: CASRPTGESNYGYTF. CDR3 nucleotides: TGTGCCAGCAGACCTACCGGGGAATCCAACTATGGCTACACCTTC. This chain uses TRBV6-6 with TRBJ1-2; D not resolved. CDR1 and CDR2 (germline): MNHNY, SVGAGI (reference sequence). V was pared by 6 bases and J by 2 bases, with 16 bases between. This CDR3 has 15 residues.

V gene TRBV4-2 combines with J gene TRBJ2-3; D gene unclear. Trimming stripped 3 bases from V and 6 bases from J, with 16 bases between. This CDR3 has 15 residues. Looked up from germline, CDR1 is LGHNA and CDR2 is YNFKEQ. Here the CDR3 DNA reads TGTGCCAGCAGCCAGGAGAGCAGAGGTCAGGATACGCAGTATTTT. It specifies CASSQESRGQDTQYF.

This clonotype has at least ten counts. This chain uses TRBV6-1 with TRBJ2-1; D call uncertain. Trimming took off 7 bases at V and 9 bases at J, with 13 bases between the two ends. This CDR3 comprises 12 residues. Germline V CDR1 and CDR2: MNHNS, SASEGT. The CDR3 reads CASMSTYGEQFF. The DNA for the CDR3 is TGTGCCAGCATGAGTACCTATGGTGAGCAGTTCTTC.

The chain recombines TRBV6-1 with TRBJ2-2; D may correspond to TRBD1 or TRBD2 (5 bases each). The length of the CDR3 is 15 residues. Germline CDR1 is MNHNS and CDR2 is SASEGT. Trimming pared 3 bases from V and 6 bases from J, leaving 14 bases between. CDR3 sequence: CASSEQTPGPGELFF. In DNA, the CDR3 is TGTGCCAGCAGTGAGCAGACGCCGGGACCCGGGGAGCTGTTTTTT.